This TCR beta chain appears in the sequencing data of a study of T cells after somatic rescue of genetic block (dated by TCRdb to 2018 to 2020). Regarding the complete study: What the study looked at was long-term robustness, specifically in a T-cell system that came about through somatic rescue of a genetic block in T-cell development.

Library method: the immunoSEQ multiplex PCR assay. The table comes from immuneACCESS by way of TCRdb, which keeps in-frame sequences with V and J called. Part of the clones is missing from these tables; in studies checked, under half for an unresolved V gene and the rest for unknown reasons. The sample table shows tens of thousands of clones, and roughly 88% are seen once. Approximately 2.9% of the sample lies in the top ten. In regard to this clone: It lacks a known antigen. Base qualities are not at hand, and no much larger clone is one base apart.

The CDR3 contains 18 residues, cysteine and phenylalanine counted. Here the CDR3 DNA is all that survives: 54 bases in frame from base 1. V and J are trimmed by 5 bases and 6 bases, and the gene matches miss 18 bases of the junction. The germline V gene sets CDR1 to MGHRA and CDR2 to YSYEKL. The source material was peripheral blood mononuclear cells (PBMCs). The chain links TRBV4-1 with TRBJ2-2, and TRBD2 matches 7 of the central bases. This clonotype was sampled from a man aged 25-45 years. The CDR3 is CASSGLVGLLGSAGELFF. The base sequence is TGCGCCAGCAGCGGACTAGTTGGTCTTCTAGGGTCGGCCGGGGAGCTGTTTTTT.